The next 31 T cell receptor beta chains were all read from a single sample in a study of OX40 agonist ivuxolimab in advanced cancers. Clones were sequenced by immunoSEQ multiplex PCR, and TCRdb holds only the in-frame ones, with some missing. The sample consists of about 77,000 clones, around 87% of them appearing once. Material: CD4+ or CD8+ T cells sorted from blood, obtained in a trial of the OX40 agonist ivuxolimab. The source is an adult with an advanced solid tumor such as melanoma, head and neck, liver or kidney cancer.

The rearrangement uses TRBV30 and TRBJ1-3; the D is unclear. The germline CDR1 and CDR2 sequences are GTSNPN and SVGIG (reference sequence). V dropped 3 bases and J dropped 3 bases, with 6 bases sitting between them. CDR3 length: 12 amino acids. CDR3 sequence: CAWSGDGNTIYF. CDR3 bases: TGTGCCTGGAGCGGGGATGGAAACACCATATATTTT.

The V gene is TRBV30, the J gene TRBJ1-5; 9 positions match TRBD1. The CDR3 sequence is 14 residues long. Trimming cost V 4 bases and J 6 bases; bases outside gene matches: 7. The germline V gene has CDR1 GTSNPN and CDR2 SVGIG (reference sequence). This CDR3 is CAWMGTGSFQPQHF. In nucleotides, the CDR3 is TGTGCCTGGATGGGGACAGGGTCCTTTCAGCCCCAGCATTTT. Filled out from reference TRBV30 and TRBJ1-5, the complete variable domain reads SQTIHQWPATLVQPVGSPLSLECTVEGTSNPNLYWYRQAAGRGLQLLFYSVGIGQISSEVPQNLSASRPQDRQFILSSKKLLLSDSGFYLCAWMGTGSFQPQHFGDGTRLSIL.

The V call is TRBV10-3, the J call TRBJ1-3; D unclear. The CDR3 sequence is 16 residues long. The germline V and J ends were trimmed by 0 bases and 7 bases, with 16 bases remaining between them. Germline V gene lookup returns CDR1 ENHRY and CDR2 SYGVKD. The CDR3 bases are TGTGCCATCAGTGAGTCGTCTGCAGGCCCAGTGAACACCATATATTTT. Its translation: CAISESSAGPVNTIYF.

CDR3 bases: TGTGCCAGCAGCTCACCGGGACGGACCGACAATGAGCAGTTCTTC. Its protein product is CASSSPGRTDNEQFF. The chain employs TRBV11-2 and TRBJ2-1, with D possibly called TRBD1 or TRBD2 (5 bases each). Germline V lookup: CDR1 SGHAT, CDR2 FQNNGV. The CDR3 sequence is 15 residues long. V dropped 4 bases and J dropped 5 bases, with 15 bases sitting between them.

The chain uses TRBV5-6 and TRBJ1-4; the D gene is possibly TRBD1 (6 bases). The V gene's germline CDR1 is SGHDT and CDR2 YYEEEE. V was cut by 1 base and J by 5 bases, with 12 bases left in between. The CDR3 contains 15 residues. The CDR3 region has the DNA TGTGCCAGCAGCTTGTTTGCGGGGGCGAATGAAAAACTGTTTTTT. This gives the protein CASSLFAGANEKLFF.

This chain uses TRBV18 with TRBJ2-2, with 9 bases that match TRBD2. V trimming: 8 bases; J trimming: 0 bases; junction bases outside the gene matches: 19. Germline V lookup: CDR1 KGHSH, CDR2 LQKENI. CDR3 length equals 20 residues. The chain's CDR3 is CASRPLPVSASGANTGELFF. For the CDR3, the DNA is TGTGCCAGCCGACCCCTCCCCGTTTCGGCTAGCGGGGCGAACACCGGGGAGCTGTTTTTT.

The chain couples TRBV15 to TRBJ1-2, with 10 bases that match TRBD1. Looked up from germline, CDR1 is LNHNV and CDR2 is YYDKDF (reference sequence). CDR3 length: 16 amino acids. The V gene end was trimmed by 3 bases and the J gene end by 4 bases; junction bases not matched to a gene: 8. DNA of the CDR3: TGTGCCACCAGCAGCCCCTCGGGACAGGGGAGCTATGGCTACACCTTC. This gives the protein CATSSPSGQGSYGYTF.

V and J are TRBV10-3 and TRBJ2-1; TRBD2 is a possible D gene (5 bases). The germline V gene has CDR1 ENHRY and CDR2 SYGVKD. Between the trimmed V and J ends, which lost 4 bases and 9 bases, there was a span of 13 bases. This CDR3 comprises 13 residues. CDR3 sequence reads: CAISGSRRGEQFF. The CDR3 nucleotides are TGTGCCATCAGTGGATCCCGACGGGGTGAGCAGTTCTTC.

The chain is built from TRBV15 and TRBJ1-4; D uncertain. CDR3 size: 16 residues. The ends were cut back, 0 bases at V and 8 bases at J, with 16 bases in the middle. Germline V lookup: CDR1 LNHNV, CDR2 YYDKDF (reference sequence). The CDR3 nucleotides are TGTGCCACCAGCAGAGAGCTTCAGCCCTACGGGGAAAAACTGTTTTTT. Translated, it gives CATSRELQPYGEKLFF.

This chain uses TRBV6-1 with TRBJ1-5, with TRBD1 as a possible D gene (5 bases). The CDR3 has 15 amino acids. V lost 3 bases and J lost 5, with 14 bases in between. Germline lookup yields CDR1 MNHNS and CDR2 SASEGT. The CDR3 nucleotides read TGTGCCAGCAGTGAGCTGTTCAGGGAGGATCAGCCCCAGCATTTT. Translation gives CASSELFREDQPQHF.

The chain combines TRBV14 with TRBJ2-2, with D perhaps matching TRBD2 (5 bases). CDR1 SGHDN and CDR2 FVKESK come from the germline V gene. CDR3 length: 16 residues. With 1 base removed from V and 5 bases from J, the gap between germline ends came to 14 bases. The CDR3 sequence: CASSQARLGGTGELFF. CDR3 nucleotide sequence: TGTGCCAGCAGCCAAGCGAGGTTAGGCGGGACCGGGGAGCTGTTTTTT.

This clone occurred a few times. The chain joins TRBV6-1 to TRBJ2-7; tentatively, D is TRBD1 (5 bases). V gave up 4 bases and J gave up 5 bases, with 18 bases separating them. There are 15 residues in the CDR3. Germline-derived CDR1 and CDR2 are MNHNS and SASEGT. The CDR3 reads CASSGPTASGNEQYF. In DNA form, the CDR3 reads TGTGCCAGCAGTGGGCCAACGGCCTCAGGGAACGAGCAGTACTTC.

The rearrangement uses TRBV9 and TRBJ2-3; 8 bases line up with TRBD2. This CDR3 comprises 15 residues. The V segment lost 4 bases and the J segment 2 bases; nucleotides outside the gene matches: 6. Germline loops: CDR1 SGDLS, CDR2 YYNGEE. CDR3 protein: CASSNLAGNTDTQYF. CDR3 bases: TGTGCCAGCAGCAACTTAGCGGGAAACACAGATACGCAGTATTTT. Full variable domain (outside the CDR3, taken from reference TRBV9 and TRBJ2-3): DSGVTQTPKHLITATGQRVTLRCSPRSGDLSVYWYQQSLDQGLQFLIQYYNGEERAKGNILERFSAQQFPDLHSELNLSSLELGDSALYFCASSNLAGNTDTQYFGPGTRLTVL.

This clone was counted only a few times. The junction differs from germline at one of its ends, possibly a read error. The chain links TRBV30 to TRBJ2-7, with D possibly TRBD2 on 6 matching bases. CDR1 and CDR2 from the germline V gene are GTSNPN and SVGIG (reference sequence). The CDR3 runs 15 residues. DNA of the CDR3: TGTGCCTGGACCGAAGCCGGGACTCCTTCCTCCGAGCAGTACTTC. It specifies CAWTEAGTPSSEQYF.

This clone was picked up a small number of times. This chain uses TRBV6-1 with TRBJ1-5, with TRBD1 matching 7 bases. With V trimmed by 7 bases and J by 3 bases, 9 bases remained unmatched. CDR3 length equals 15 residues. The germline V gene has CDR1 MNHNS and CDR2 SASEGT. The CDR3 region has the DNA TGTGCCAGCACCTTATCGGGACAGTACAATCAGCCCCAGCATTTT. Protein sequence: CASTLSGQYNQPQHF.

A remark on this clone: Relative to the germline gene, one junction end is altered; a read error may explain this. The same CDR3 also results from other DNA sequences found in this sample. The CDR3 coding sequence is TGTGCCAGCAGTTCCCACTACGGGGGGCCCCAGCACTTT. Its protein is CASSSHYGGPQHF. The rearrangement joins TRBV28 to TRBJ1-5; the D gene is possibly TRBD1 (6 bases). The CDR3 loop spans 13 amino acids. Per germline, CDR1 MDHEN and CDR2 SYDVKM.

The count of this clone is one. The chain couples TRBV18 to TRBJ1-5; a possible D gene is TRBD1 (6 bases). The germline CDR1 and CDR2 sequences are KGHSH and LQKENI. The V and J ends lost 6 bases and 5 bases respectively, with 11 bases between them. The CDR3 covers 13 residues. The CDR3 loop reads CASSSGADQPQHF. In DNA form, the CDR3 reads TGTGCCAGCTCTTCGGGGGCGGATCAGCCCCAGCATTTT. Full variable domain (rest looked up from reference TRBV18 and TRBJ1-5): NAGVMQNPRHLVRRRGQEARLRCSPMKGHSHVYWYRQLPEEGLKFMVYLQKENIIDESGMPKERFSAEFPKEGPSILRIQQVVRGDSAAYFCASSSGADQPQHFGDGTRLSIL.

V gene TRBV5-1 combines with J gene TRBJ1-2; a possible D gene is TRBD1 (6 bases). This CDR3 contains 12 residues. Germline CDR1 SGHRS, CDR2 YFSETQ. The V gene lost 5 bases and the J gene lost 1 base, with 6 bases spanning the gap. The CDR3 region has the DNA TGCGCCAGCAGGGACAGTAACTATGGCTACACCTTC. The encoded protein is CASRDSNYGYTF.

J is TRBJ1-5 and V is TRBV19, with a possible D match to TRBD1 (6 bases). V gave up 7 bases and J gave up 4 bases, with 23 bases separating them. Germline V lookup: CDR1 LNHDA, CDR2 SQIVND (reference sequence). CDR3 length equals 17 residues. The CDR3 here is CASKGGGRAKGNQPQHF. CDR3 bases: TGTGCCAGTAAGGGGGGGGGCAGAGCAAAAGGAAATCAGCCCCAGCATTTT.

The rearrangement links TRBV7-2 to TRBJ2-1, with 9 bases that match TRBD2. Germline V gene sequence: CDR1 SGHTA, CDR2 FQGNSA. V trimming: 2 bases; J trimming: 3 bases; junction bases outside the gene matches: 5. The CDR3 is 16 residues long. In nucleotides, the CDR3 is TGTGCCAGCAGCTTAAGGTCTAGCGGGGTCTACAATGAGCAGTTCTTC. This translates into CASSLRSSGVYNEQFF.

The CDR3 region has the DNA TGTGCCAGCAGCCCTGTGGGAGGGCCTAAGAATGAGCAGTTCTTC. It yields the protein CASSPVGGPKNEQFF. The V gene is TRBV5-4, the J gene TRBJ2-1; 7 positions agree with TRBD2. Germline V gene sequence: CDR1 SGHNT, CDR2 YYREEE (reference sequence). CDR3 length: 15 amino acids. V gave up 4 bases and J gave up 7 bases; unmatched junction bases: 11.

This clone was picked up one time. This sequence joins TRBV9 and TRBJ2-3; possibly TRBD2 for D (6 bases). In germline, CDR1 is SGDLS, CDR2 YYNGEE. Deletions cut 4 bases from V and 4 bases from J, with 13 bases between. CDR3 length: 14 residues. DNA for the CDR3: TGTGCCAGCAGCACTAGCTTCAGGGCAGATACGCAGTATTTT. Translation: CASSTSFRADTQYF. The full variable domain, rest sourced from reference TRBV9 and TRBJ2-3, is DSGVTQTPKHLITATGQRVTLRCSPRSGDLSVYWYQQSLDQGLQFLIQYYNGEERAKGNILERFSAQQFPDLHSELNLSSLELGDSALYFCASSTSFRADTQYFGPGTRLTVL.

The rearrangement uses TRBV7-6 and TRBJ2-2; a weak D match, TRBD2 (5 bases). The CDR3 is made up of 15 amino acids. Trimming took 5 bases from V and 7 from J, leaving 17 bases between them. Germline values: CDR1 SGHVS, CDR2 FNYEAQ. CDR3 coding DNA: TGTGCCAGCAGCGACCGGGCAGGAGGTAACGGGGAGCTGTTTTTT. It translates to CASSDRAGGNGELFF.

The V call is TRBV6-5, the J call TRBJ2-3; no reliable D call. This CDR3 has 13 amino acids. Germline values: CDR1 MNHEY, CDR2 SVGAGI. V was shortened by 8 bases and J by 6 bases, with 15 bases between the two germline ends. CDR3 in amino acids: CASSGLVRDTQYF. CDR3 coding DNA: TGTGCCAGCTCGGGCCTAGTCAGGGATACGCAGTATTTT.

This chain connects TRBV19 to TRBJ2-3; possibly TRBD2 for D (6 bases). Trimming took 2 bases from V and 5 from J, leaving 8 bases between them. The CDR3 is made up of 13 amino acids. CDR1 is LNHDA and CDR2 is SQIVND in the germline V gene (reference sequence). DNA for the CDR3: TGTGCCAGTAGTATACCGGGGGTAGATACGCAGTATTTT. Translating it yields CASSIPGVDTQYF.

The V and J genes are TRBV4-1 and TRBJ2-5; D gene uncertain. Germline CDR1 reads MGHRA; CDR2 reads YSYEKL. CDR3 size: 14 residues. Trimming left V 3 bases short and J 4 bases short, with 12 bases between. CDR3 in amino acids: CASSQTGSRETQYF. The CDR3 DNA follows: TGCGCCAGCAGCCAGACGGGCTCCCGAGAGACCCAGTACTTC.

This rearrangement joins TRBV6-5 to TRBJ2-1; tentative D call: TRBD2 (6 bases). The ends were cut back, 7 bases at V and 6 bases at J, with 19 bases in the middle. The CDR3 extends over 15 amino acids. Germline CDR1 and CDR2: MNHEY and SVGAGI. The CDR3 sequence is CASTQGRGGSNEQFF. The DNA of the CDR3 is TGTGCCAGCACCCAGGGTAGGGGAGGCTCCAATGAGCAGTTCTTC.

The V call is TRBV19, the J call TRBJ1-2, with 7 bases identical to TRBD1. Germline V CDR1 and CDR2: LNHDA, SQIVND (reference sequence). With 8 bases clipped from V and 4 bases from J, the junction kept 7 bases outside the gene matches. CDR3 size: 13 residues. CDR3 bases: TGTGCCAGTCGGGACAGCCAGTTCTATGGCTACACCTTC. Amino acids: CASRDSQFYGYTF.

J is TRBJ2-7 and V is TRBV11-2; tentative D call: TRBD2 (5 bases). Trimming pared 1 base from V and 6 bases from J, leaving 19 bases between. There are 16 residues in the CDR3. Germline V gives CDR1 SGHAT, CDR2 FQNNGV. CDR3 sequence (DNA): TGTGCCAGCAGCTTAGGTCTCGCGGGCAGCAGGTTCGAGCAGTACTTC. This codes for CASSLGLAGSRFEQYF.

The chain is built from TRBV15 and TRBJ1-5; D possibly corresponds to TRBD1 (6 bases). Germline-derived CDR1 and CDR2 are LNHNV and YYDKDF (reference sequence). This CDR3 has 15 residues. V was clipped by 1 base and J by 7 bases, with 14 bases between them. CDR3 coding DNA: TGTGCCACCAGCAGAGCTGGGGGGCTCGGGCAGCCCCAGCATTTT. Amino acids: CATSRAGGLGQPQHF.

This chain connects TRBV11-1 to TRBJ2-3; D is possibly TRBD2 (6 bases). Trimming removed 0 bases at V and 2 bases at J, with 12 bases between. There are 16 residues in the CDR3. The germline V gene has CDR1 SGHAT and CDR2 FQDESV (reference sequence). The CDR3 reads CASSLAWRDPTDTQYF. The CDR3 DNA sequence: TGTGCCAGCAGCTTAGCGTGGAGGGACCCCACAGATACGCAGTATTTT.